At least ten counts were recorded for the clone carrying this T cell receptor beta chain. CD8+CD57+ cell expansion had been shown by flow cytometry in patients chosen for sequencing. Prior therapy had not been administered to any patient at the time of blood sampling. The data belong to a study of CD8+CD57+ T cells in acquired aplastic anemia. Study context: The study obtained an average of around 3.4 ug of DNA from sorted CD4+ and CD8+ cells.

CDR3 and TCR beta VDJ profiling relied on genomic DNA as the template. TCRdb reprocessed the reads with MiXCR, giving one entry per CDR3 protein. The repertoire has about 470,000 distinct CDR3 sequences, less than 35% of them found once; the top ten carry less than 0.85%. This clonotype originated in a human donor with aplastic anemia. Sample: sorted CD4+, CD8+, or CD8+CD57+ T cells (not recorded which) from PBMCs.

CDR3 loop: CASLSPLGSTEAFF. The CDR3 nucleotides are TGTGCCAGCCTAAGCCCTCTGGGTAGCACTGAAGCTTTCTTT. V is TRBV25-1 and J is TRBJ1-1; D uncertain. The CDR3 covers 14 residues. V was shortened by 8 bases and J by 4 bases, with 17 bases between the two germline ends. Looked up from germline, CDR1 is MGHDK and CDR2 is SYGVNS.